The text below deals with one TCR beta chain. Its antigen remains unidentified. Produced via immunoSEQ multiplex PCR; TCRdb's table is partial and in-frame only. This table has fewer than 800,000 clones, roughly 90% appearing once. This sample is part of a study of Ad26.COV2.S vaccination and SARS-CoV-2 variants. The overall study: Ad26.COV2.S, an intramuscular injection, was given once or twice 56 days apart. Study conclusions and caveats: Placebo recipients and vaccine recipients were similar in non-spike TCR breadth. Substantial breadth was reportedly displayed by spike-specific CD8+ and CD4+ T cell responses after vaccination.

Treatment reported: around 19 received Ad26.COV2.S at low or high dose, single or two shots; 5 received placebo; per-sample allocation not given. Each sample was drawn 63 days after the first injection (of vaccine or placebo). The V end lost 7 bases, the J end lost 0 bases, and 10 bases lay between the germline ends. The CDR3 spans 14 residues. Germline loops: CDR1 SGHAT, CDR2 FQNNGV. This receptor was identified in a person between 18 and 65 years old who received the Ad26.COV2.S COVID-19 vaccine or a placebo. The rearrangement joins TRBV11-2 to TRBJ2-4; D is unresolved. The source was peripheral blood, collected in a trial of Ad26.COV2.S vaccine versus placebo. The chain's CDR3 is CASTGILAKNIQYF. CDR3 DNA: TGTGCCAGCACCGGCATTTTAGCCAAAAACATTCAGTACTTC.